Below, 2 T cell receptor beta chains from the same sample are listed, as sequenced in a study of OX40 agonist ivuxolimab in advanced cancers. Library prep was done by the immunoSEQ multiplex PCR assay. TCRdb took this table from immuneACCESS and kept in-frame rearrangements with V and J called. Such tables lack part of the clones; where checked against another copy, unresolved V genes explain under half of the gap, and the rest is unexplained. This sample lists some 70,000 clones; 70% to 90% were detected once. The leading ten clones occupy about 8.2% of the sample. The sequences come from CD4+ or CD8+ T cells sorted from blood, collected in a trial of the OX40 agonist ivuxolimab. The receptors were sampled from an adult with an advanced solid tumor such as melanoma, head and neck, liver or kidney cancer.

The rearrangement joins TRBV5-1 to TRBJ2-3; 16 nucleotides match TRBD2. CDR3 length: 18 residues. CDR1 and CDR2 from the germline V gene are SGHRS and YFSETQ. Unmatched junction bases numbered 7, after V lost 1 base and J lost 5 bases. The CDR3 nucleotides are TGCGCCAGCAGCTTGTTGGGACTAGCGGGGGGGCTTCAAGATACGCAGTATTTT. Its translation is CASSLLGLAGGLQDTQYF. The full variable domain, with the rest looked up from reference TRBV5-1 and TRBJ2-3, is KAGVTQTPRYLIKTRGQQVTLSCSPISGHRSVSWYQQTPGQGLQFLFEYFSETQRNKGNFPGRFSGRQFSNSRSEMNVSTLELGDSALYLCASSLLGLAGGLQDTQYFGPGTRLTVL.

This sequence joins TRBV7-9 and TRBJ1-2; D remains unclear. The V gene's germline CDR1 is SEHNR and CDR2 FQNEAQ (reference sequence). Trimming took 5 bases from V and 1 from J, leaving 2 bases between them. The CDR3 is 11 residues long. In DNA, the CDR3 is TGTGCCAGCAGCATTAACTATGGCTACACCTTC. This translates into CASSINYGYTF.